This T cell receptor beta chain is from a study of cytomegalovirus exposure and HLA in healthy donors. For this clone: Its cognate antigen is unknown.

Points from the study as a whole: In a later analysis, V- and J-gene trimming of beta chains associated with a DCLRE1C missense variant, replicated independently.

V dropped 0 bases and J dropped 5; count of bases not matched to a gene: 4. CDR1 is GTSNPN, CDR2 SVGIG, per germline (reference sequence). The CDR3 has 15 amino acids. Researchers ran the PCR with 60 Vbeta and 13 Jbeta primers. Assay used: immunoSEQ multiplex PCR; TCRdb lists only in-frame clones, some missing. In the table there are under 200,000 clones, 60% to 80% of which are singletons. Input material: PBMCs. This chain uses TRBV30 with TRBJ2-2; 9 bases fit TRBD1. The receptor comes from a woman in her thirties or forties in good health and CMV-seropositive. The CDR3, as DNA: TGTGCCTGGAGTGTAGGCGGGACAGGGACCGGGGAGCTGTTTTTT. Its protein is CAWSVGGTGTGELFF.